These 5 T cell receptor beta chains share one sample of origin, sequenced in a study of CD8+ T cells in alopecia areata. Treatment of the sample: oral pan-JAK inhibitor, 5-10 mg twice daily. TCR sequencing used cDNA made by reverse transcription of extracted RNA. Assay: immunoSEQ multiplex PCR; the TCRdb copy retains only in-frame clones and omits some. The table includes under 150,000 clones, 56% detected once. Sequencing used CD4+ T cells sorted from blood, obtained at week 24, from a patient treated with tofacitinib. The receptors originated from a human donor with alopecia areata.

This clone was detected ten times or more. This chain uses TRBV18 with TRBJ2-7, with D possibly being TRBD1 (8 bases). CDR3 length equals 15 residues. The V end was cut by 5 bases, the J end by 2 bases, with 16 bases between. Per germline, CDR1 KGHSH and CDR2 LQKENI. The CDR3, as DNA: TGTGCCAGCTCAACACGACAGGGGACTACCTACGAGCAGTACTTC. Protein: CASSTRQGTTYEQYF.

The chain carries TRBV29-1 and TRBJ2-7, with 8 nucleotides matching TRBD2. Trimming cost V 5 bases and J 5 bases; bases outside gene matches: 11. Germline V gene sequence: CDR1 SQVTM, CDR2 ANQGSEA. The CDR3 has 14 residues. As DNA, the CDR3 is TGCAGCGTTAGTCCGGGACTAGGGTCGCACGAGCAGTACTTC. Translated: CSVSPGLGSHEQYF.

The CDR3 DNA is TGTGCCATCCGAGGCGTCTCCTATGGCTACACCTTC. Translating gives CAIRGVSYGYTF. V usage is TRBV10-3 and J usage is TRBJ1-2; D is ambiguous. V dropped 8 bases and J dropped 4 bases, with 11 bases sitting between them. Per the germline V gene, CDR1 is ENHRY and CDR2 is SYGVKD. The CDR3 loop spans 12 amino acids.

This clone was counted a few times. V and J are TRBV10-3 and TRBJ2-7, with 7 bases identical to TRBD1. The CDR3 covers 12 residues. V lost 10 bases to trimming and J lost 2 bases; unmatched junction nucleotides: 5. In germline, CDR1 is ENHRY, CDR2 SYGVKD. The CDR3 spells CATRQGTYEQYF. The CDR3 DNA follows: TGTGCCACCCGACAGGGCACCTACGAGCAGTACTTC.

The gene calls are TRBV18 and TRBJ2-7; 7 bases fit TRBD1. With 4 bases clipped from V and 3 bases from J, the junction kept 3 bases outside the gene matches. CDR1 is KGHSH, CDR2 LQKENI, per germline. This CDR3 region has 13 residues. CDR3 bases: TGTGCCAGCTCACGGGACAGATACTACGAGCAGTACTTC. The encoded protein is CASSRDRYYEQYF.